The TCR beta chain under discussion was sequenced for a study of T cells after yellow fever vaccination. 5'RACE template switching produced TCR cDNA carrying a universal primer site and UMIs. TCRdb reanalysed the 5' RACE reads using MiXCR and keeps one entry per CDR3 protein. Of around 13,000 distinct CDR3 sequences in the sample, roughly 4.6% were seen once. This clonotype has only a few counts. This may arise from a read error, as a much more abundant clone is one base away. The CDR3 spans 14 residues. Trimming shortened V by 3 bases and J by 1 base, and 6 bases separated the two germline ends. Per the germline V gene, CDR1 is MNHEY and CDR2 is SVGEGT. Findings and limits, study-wide: Overall, a small share of clonotypes was seen in both CD4 and CD8 compartments.

The chain employs TRBV6-2 or TRBV6-3 and TRBJ2-2; D unresolved. The receptor was derived from a man aged 25 to 40 who received the YFV17D yellow fever vaccine. This specimen was PBMCs, either bulk or a sorted T-cell subset (CD4+, CD8+, memory, or dextramer-sorted; not recorded which), taken 45 days after the yellow fever booster vaccination. The CDR3 nucleotides are TGTGCCAGCAGTTATACGCGGAACACCGGGGAGCTGTTTTTT. It codes for CASSYTRNTGELFF.